This T cell receptor beta chain originates from a study of beta chain features in type 1 diabetes. Findings and caveats of the study: TCRB CDR3 length was moderately but significantly reduced in all four CD4+ subsets of Type 1 diabetes patients.

This clone was recorded a few times. Antigen: not known. The length of the CDR3 is 12 residues. Germline loops: CDR1 SEHNR, CDR2 FQNEAQ (reference sequence). The V and J ends lost 5 bases and 6 bases respectively, with 10 bases between them. Reverse transcription of all isolated RNA meant that expressed TCRB transcripts were sequenced. Sequencing used immunoSEQ multiplex PCR; TCRdb keeps in-frame clones, though not all of them. The sample contains some 350,000 clones, approximately 12% of which appear only once. Sequenced: naive CD4+ T cells from blood. This sequence joins TRBV7-9 and TRBJ1-2; D not resolved. The TCR was taken from a woman aged 18-29 years with type 1 diabetes. The CDR3 DNA is TGTGCCAGCAGCAACGGAGGAGATGGCTACACCTTC. Translating it yields CASSNGGDGYTF.